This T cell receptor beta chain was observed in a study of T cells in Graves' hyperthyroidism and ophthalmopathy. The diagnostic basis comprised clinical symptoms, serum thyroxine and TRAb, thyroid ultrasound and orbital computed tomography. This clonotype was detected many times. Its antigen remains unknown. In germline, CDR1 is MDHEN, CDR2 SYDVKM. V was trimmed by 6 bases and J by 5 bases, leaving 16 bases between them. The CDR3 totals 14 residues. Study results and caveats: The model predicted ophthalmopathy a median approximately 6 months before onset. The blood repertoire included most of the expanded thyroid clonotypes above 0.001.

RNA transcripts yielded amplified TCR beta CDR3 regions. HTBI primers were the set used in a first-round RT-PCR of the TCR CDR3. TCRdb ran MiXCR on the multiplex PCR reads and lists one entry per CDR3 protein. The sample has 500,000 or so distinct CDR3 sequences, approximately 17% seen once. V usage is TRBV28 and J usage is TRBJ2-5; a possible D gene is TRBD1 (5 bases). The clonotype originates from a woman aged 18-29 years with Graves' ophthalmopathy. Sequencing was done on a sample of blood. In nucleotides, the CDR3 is TGTGCCAGCAGGGGGCAAGGGATGGTGGAGACCCAGTACTTC. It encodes CASRGQGMVETQYF.